The entry below gives a single T cell receptor (beta chain) sequence along with its context. This sample is part of a study of control samples from healthy donors and cancer patients. Profiled with immunoSEQ multiplex PCR; TCRdb holds only in-frame clones, not every one. The table records roughly 50,000 clones, around 94% of them present only once. V lost 3 bases and J lost 6, with 20 bases in between. CDR3 size: 16 residues. The germline CDR1 and CDR2 sequences are LNHDA and SQIVND (reference sequence). This TCR was recovered from a man aged 25-45 years with colorectal cancer. Sequenced sample: PBMCs. This chain joins TRBV19 and TRBJ1-2; D is uncertain. The CDR3 DNA is TGTGCCAGTAGTATTGTCCAGGCCGTCTCCGGTGATGGCTACACCTTC. Translated: CASSIVQAVSGDGYTF.